This entry concerns a single T cell receptor beta chain. What it recognizes is unknown. Primers: 60 Vbeta forward and 13 Jbeta reverse. The repertoire was sequenced with immunoSEQ multiplex PCR; TCRdb's copy has only in-frame clones and lacks some. The sample shows under 150,000 clones, 60% to 70% of them seen only once. Trimming removed 5 bases from V and 9 bases from J, with 13 bases in between. The CDR3 consists of 12 residues. Germline V CDR1 and CDR2: SEHNR, FQNEAQ (reference sequence). The sample belongs to a study of cytomegalovirus exposure and HLA in healthy donors. Broader study findings: Judged likely to be a sequencing artifact was a cluster of highly shared sequence variants. V segments that were indistinguishable, TRBV6-2 and TRBV6-3 among them, were omitted from analysis. HLA allele associations emerged for fewer than 20,000 TCR beta sequences in a later analysis, at 0.05 false discovery rate.

The sequence was obtained from a woman in her 40s in good health and CMV-seropositive. The sequenced sample consisted of PBMCs. V usage is TRBV7-9 and J usage is TRBJ2-5, with D tentatively TRBD2 (6 bases). The CDR3 DNA sequence: TGTGCCAGCAGCGAACAGGCGGGGTCCCAGTACTTC. Translated: CASSEQAGSQYF.